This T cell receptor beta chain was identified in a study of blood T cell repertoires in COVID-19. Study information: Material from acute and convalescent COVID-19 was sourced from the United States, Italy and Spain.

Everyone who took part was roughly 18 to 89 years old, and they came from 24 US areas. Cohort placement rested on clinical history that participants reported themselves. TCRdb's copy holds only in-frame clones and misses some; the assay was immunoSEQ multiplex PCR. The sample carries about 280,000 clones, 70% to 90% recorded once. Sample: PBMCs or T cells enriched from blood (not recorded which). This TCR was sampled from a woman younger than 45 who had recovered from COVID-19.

In DNA, the CDR3 is TGTGCCAGCCGCCGACAGGTCAATCAGCCCCAGCATTTT. Protein product: CASRRQVNQPQHF. The gene calls are TRBV28 and TRBJ1-5, with TRBD1 as a possible D gene (6 bases). There are 13 residues in the CDR3. Germline values: CDR1 MDHEN, CDR2 SYDVKM. V was trimmed by 8 bases and J by 3 bases, leaving 11 bases between them.